This section outlines one T cell receptor beta chain sequence together with its context. This record comes from a study of patients and donors after allogeneic stem cell transplantation. TCRdb reprocessed the RT-PCR reads via MiXCR and lists one record per CDR3 protein. The table has over 130,000 distinct CDR3 sequences, roughly two fifths seen once. The CDR3 is 21 residues long. V lost 5 bases, J lost 0 bases, and 29 bases lay in between. The V gene's germline CDR1 is SGHVS and CDR2 FQNEAQ. The chain employs TRBV7-8 and TRBJ2-1, with D perhaps TRBD1 (6 bases). The receptor was derived from a human donor who was either an allogeneic HSCT recipient or a stem cell or donor lymphocyte infusion donor (not recorded which). It is not recorded whose cells these are; they may come from a transplant donor. The specimen was blood, either unsorted or a sorted T cell fraction (not recorded which). CDR3 sequence: CASSLVSVAGDLISSYNEQFF. CDR3 bases: TGTGCCAGCAGCCTTGTGTCGGTTGCAGGGGATCTTATTAGCTCCTACAATGAGCAGTTCTTC.